These 21 T cell receptor beta chains were all obtained from the same sample, sequenced in a study of cytomegalovirus exposure and HLA in healthy donors (dated 2017 in TCRdb). Library preparation was by the immunoSEQ multiplex PCR assay. A mixture of 60 forward primers for TCR Vbeta segments and 13 reverse primers for TCR Jbeta segments was used in the multiplex PCR. This is the immuneACCESS table as TCRdb keeps it, with only in-frame sequences that have V and J called. A part of the clones is gone; compared with another copy, unresolved V genes explain less than half, and the rest is unexplained. This specimen's table enumerates about 43,000 clones. Of the sample, approximately 1.8% is held by the ten largest clones. Sequenced sample: PBMCs. The receptors come from a woman aged 30 to 39 in good health and CMV-seronegative.

The chain uses TRBV29-1 and TRBJ2-5; TRBD2 is a possible D gene (5 bases). Germline CDR1 is SQVTM and CDR2 is ANQGSEA. The CDR3 contains 18 residues. V gave up 3 bases and J gave up 4 bases, with 27 bases separating them. As DNA, the CDR3 is TGCAGCGTTGACAAGTCCTCGTTCCGGGAAGTAGTCAGAGAGACCCAGTACTTC. Encoded protein: CSVDKSSFREVVRETQYF. Complete variable domain (other parts from reference TRBV29-1 and TRBJ2-5): SAVISQKPSRDICQRGTSLTIQCQVDSQVTMMFWYRQQPGQSLTLIATANQGSEATYESGFVIDKFPISRPNLTFSTLTVSNMSPEDSSIYLCSVDKSSFREVVRETQYFGPGTRLLVL.

Notes on this clone: Its ends do not fully match the called genes, so a read error is possible. The J gene is TRBJ1-1, the V gene TRBV6-5; 9 bases match TRBD1. Looked up from germline, CDR1 is MNHEY and CDR2 is SVGAGI. The CDR3 totals 14 residues. CDR3 bases: TGTGCCAGCAGGTCAGGGACAGGGAACACTGAAGATTTCTTT. Encoded protein: CASRSGTGNTEDFF.

The chain employs TRBV5-4 and TRBJ1-2, with D tentatively TRBD1 (5 bases). CDR1 and CDR2 (germline): SGHNT, YYREEE (reference sequence). The CDR3 totals 13 residues. The V gene lost 2 bases and the J gene lost 3 bases, with 8 bases spanning the gap. CDR3 coding DNA: TGTGCCAGCAGCTTCGTACAGGACTATGGCTACACCTTC. Protein: CASSFVQDYGYTF. The full variable domain, in which reference TRBV5-4 and TRBJ1-2 provide the parts outside the CDR3, is ETGVTQSPTHLIKTRGQQVTLRCSSQSGHNTVSWYQQALGQGPQFIFQYYREEENGRGNFPPRFSGLQFPNYSSELNVNALELDDSALYLCASSFVQDYGYTFGSGTRLTVV.

The chain combines TRBV30 with TRBJ1-3; tentative D call: TRBD1 (6 bases). This CDR3 is 15 amino acids long. The germline gives CDR1 GTSNPN, CDR2 SVGIG (reference sequence). The CDR3 region has the DNA TGTGCGGGAGGTCCCGGGGGGCTACGTGGAAACACCATATATTTT. Protein: CAGGPGGLRGNTIYF. Variable domain in full (rest from reference TRBV30 and TRBJ1-3): SQTIHQWPATLVQPVGSPLSLECTVEGTSNPNLYWYRQAAGRGLQLLFYSVGIGQISSEVPQNLSASRPQDRQFILSSKKLLLSDSGFYLCAGGPGGLRGNTIYFGEGSWLTVV.

The chain couples TRBV9 to TRBJ1-1; 8 bases map to TRBD1. The CDR3 is 16 amino acids. Trimming at V came to 1 base and at J to 5 bases, leaving 10 bases not matched to a gene. Per the germline V gene, CDR1 is SGDLS and CDR2 is YYNGEE. Here the CDR3 reads CASSVRGTGGWTEAFF. DNA of the CDR3: TGTGCCAGCAGCGTAAGGGGAACAGGGGGTTGGACTGAAGCTTTCTTT.

The genes are TRBV6-6 and TRBJ2-7; 14 positions match TRBD2. The V and J ends lost 6 bases and 3 bases, in that order; junction bases with no gene match: 7. This CDR3 spans 16 amino acids. CDR1 MNHNY and CDR2 SVGAGI come from the germline V gene (reference sequence). The CDR3 spells CASRGTSGSNDYEQYF. CDR3 DNA: TGTGCCAGCAGGGGGACTAGCGGGAGTAATGACTACGAGCAGTACTTC.

The chain joins TRBV7-6 to TRBJ2-7, with a tentative D call TRBD2 (6 bases). The germline V gene has CDR1 SGHVS and CDR2 FNYEAQ. With 1 base removed from V and 6 bases from J, the gap between germline ends came to 13 bases. CDR3 length equals 14 residues. CDR3 bases: TGTGCCAGCAGCTTAGTTACCGGGACTCGCGAGCAGTACTTC. This gives the protein CASSLVTGTREQYF.

The chain joins TRBV5-1 to TRBJ2-1, with D possibly being TRBD1 (5 bases). The CDR3 consists of 14 residues. Per germline, CDR1 SGHRS and CDR2 YFSETQ. V lost 1 base and J 6 bases, leaving 11 bases between the germline ends. The DNA for the CDR3 is TGCGCCAGCAGCTTGCGTCTAGGGGCCAATGAGCAGTTCTTC. Translating it yields CASSLRLGANEQFF. The whole variable domain, remainder taken from reference TRBV5-1 and TRBJ2-1, is KAGVTQTPRYLIKTRGQQVTLSCSPISGHRSVSWYQQTPGQGLQFLFEYFSETQRNKGNFPGRFSGRQFSNSRSEMNVSTLELGDSALYLCASSLRLGANEQFFGPGTRLTVL.

This sequence joins TRBV20-1 and TRBJ2-5; weak D call: TRBD2 (5 bases). Trimming removed 6 bases at V and 5 bases at J, with 10 bases between. CDR1 is DFQATT and CDR2 is SNEGSKA in the germline V gene (reference sequence). This CDR3 is 11 amino acids long. The CDR3 loop reads CSALASETQYF. CDR3 DNA sequence: TGCAGTGCCCTAGCATCGGAGACCCAGTACTTC.

The chain combines TRBV6-5 with TRBJ2-7; tentatively, D is TRBD2 (6 bases). Trimming stripped 6 bases from V and 2 bases from J, with 17 bases between. This CDR3 has 15 residues. Germline V lookup: CDR1 MNHEY, CDR2 SVGAGI. The CDR3 region is CASRPTGLNTYEQYF. As DNA, the CDR3 is TGTGCCAGCAGACCCACGGGACTCAATACCTACGAGCAGTACTTC.

This chain uses TRBV27 with TRBJ1-5, with D possibly matching TRBD1 (5 bases). Germline lookup yields CDR1 MNHEY and CDR2 SMNVEV (reference sequence). Trimming cost V 0 bases and J 2 bases, with 8 bases left between them. This CDR3 is 15 amino acids long. CDR3 DNA sequence: TGTGCCAGCAGTTTATCCGGCAGGGGCAATCAGCCCCAGCATTTT. Translated, it gives CASSLSGRGNQPQHF.

V gene TRBV7-7 combines with J gene TRBJ2-7, with 11 bases lining up with TRBD2. CDR1 is SSHAT, CDR2 FNYEAQ, per germline (reference sequence). This CDR3 region has 14 residues. After removal of 5 bases from V and 3 bases from J, the junction contained 3 bases not matched to a gene. The CDR3 coding sequence is TGTGCCAGCAGCCCTGGGACTAGCGGCTACGAGCAGTACTTC. This sequence encodes CASSPGTSGYEQYF.

Worth noting for this clone: At one end the junction does not follow the germline gene, possibly because of a read error. The V gene is TRBV7-3, the J gene TRBJ2-1; 7 bases line up with TRBD2. Germline CDR1 and CDR2: SGHTA and FQGTGA. This CDR3 comprises 14 residues. The CDR3 region has the DNA TGTGCCGGCAGCTTAAGCGGGGACTACAATGAGCAGTTCTTC. Residues: CAGSLSGDYNEQFF.

The chain carries TRBV9 and TRBJ2-1; 11 positions agree with TRBD2. The germline gives CDR1 SGDLS, CDR2 YYNGEE. J lost 4 bases, V lost 7 bases, and 7 bases had no gene match. This CDR3 has 15 amino acids. CDR3 region: CASSRSSGRYNEQFF. In DNA, the CDR3 is TGTGCCAGCTCCCGGTCTAGCGGGAGGTACAATGAGCAGTTCTTC.

The chain recombines TRBV4-2 with TRBJ2-5, with D uncertain. CDR3 length: 14 amino acids. Germline V gene sequence: CDR1 LGHNA, CDR2 YNFKEQ. Trimming stripped 1 base from V and 8 bases from J, with 14 bases between. The CDR3 bases are TGTGCCAGCAGCCAAGCCCCTACTGTAGAAACCCAGTACTTC. Translation gives CASSQAPTVETQYF.

This rearrangement joins TRBV5-6 to TRBJ2-7, with 7 bases lining up with TRBD1. This CDR3 has 15 residues. Germline V CDR1 and CDR2: SGHDT, YYEEEE. After removal of 1 base from V and 0 bases from J, the junction contained 4 bases not matched to a gene. CDR3 sequence (DNA): TGTGCCAGCAGCTTGTGGGGGACAGTCTCCTACGAGCAGTACTTC. It encodes CASSLWGTVSYEQYF.

Comment on this clone: An end of the junction does not agree with germline; a read error may underlie this. The chain uses TRBV7-3 and TRBJ2-3; possible D gene TRBD2, 6 bases. In germline, CDR1 is SGHTA, CDR2 FQGTGA. This CDR3 contains 13 residues. CDR3 sequence (DNA): TGTGCCAGCAGCCCGCCGGGTAGCGGCCCCGTTGAGTTT. Encoded protein: CASSPPGSGPVEF.

This rearrangement joins TRBV11-2 to TRBJ2-7; TRBD1 matches 9 bases. Trimming cost V 5 bases and J 2 bases; bases outside gene matches: 4. CDR1 SGHAT and CDR2 FQNNGV come from the germline V gene. The CDR3 loop spans 14 amino acids. CDR3 nucleotide sequence: TGTGCCAGCAGCCCCGGGACAGGGACCTACGAGCAGTACTTC. Its translation is CASSPGTGTYEQYF.

The chain carries TRBV4-1 and TRBJ2-7, with D perhaps TRBD1 (5 bases). The germline CDR1 and CDR2 sequences are MGHRA and YSYEKL. CDR3 length: 14 amino acids. The V end lost 4 bases, the J end lost 0 bases, and 10 bases lay between the germline ends. CDR3 residues: CASSPYRSSYEQYF. CDR3 sequence (DNA): TGCGCCAGCAGCCCCTACAGGAGCTCCTACGAGCAGTACTTC.

The V and J genes are TRBV11-2 and TRBJ2-1; 14 bases line up with TRBD2. Germline CDR1 and CDR2: SGHAT and FQNNGV. The CDR3 contains 18 residues. Germline trimming cut 5 bases from V and 0 bases from J; bases unmatched to any gene: 6. The CDR3 DNA reads as TGTGCCAGCAGCACGGGACTAGCGGGAGTATTCTCCTACAATGAGCAGTTCTTC. Its translation: CASSTGLAGVFSYNEQFF.

V gene TRBV4-3 combines with J gene TRBJ2-1; 9 bases match TRBD2. CDR3 size: 18 residues. Germline loops: CDR1 LGHNA, CDR2 YSLEER. The V gene end was trimmed by 0 bases and the J gene end by 0 bases; junction bases not matched to a gene: 6. CDR3 loop: CASSQDRLAGTSYNEQFF. CDR3 DNA sequence: TGCGCCAGCAGCCAAGATCGGCTAGCGGGAACCTCCTACAATGAGCAGTTCTTC.